The 2 T cell receptor beta chains reported below all come from one sample, sequenced in a study of cytomegalovirus exposure and HLA in healthy donors. The PCR had 60 Vbeta and 13 Jbeta primers. Repertoires were generated with immunoSEQ multiplex PCR, while TCRdb's copy carries only in-frame clones and drops some. The profile shows around 74,000 clones, 70% to 80% of them singletons. The source material was PBMCs. The receptors were sampled from a man aged 35 to 55 in good health and CMV-seronegative.

This clone was detected only a few times. The chain joins TRBV15 to TRBJ1-5, with D uncertain. The ends were cut back, 0 bases at V and 6 bases at J, with 15 bases in the middle. Germline V lookup: CDR1 LNHNV, CDR2 YYDKDF (reference sequence). The CDR3 spans 16 residues. As DNA, the CDR3 is TGTGCCACCAGCAGAGAGGGAGTCCCCAGCCTTCAGCCCCAGCATTTT. This gives the protein CATSREGVPSLQPQHF. Full variable domain (remainder filled in from reference TRBV15 and TRBJ1-5): DAMVIQNPRYQVTQFGKPVTLSCSQTLNHNVMYWYQQKSSQAPKLLFHYYDKDFNNEADTPDNFQSRRPNTSFCFLDIRSPGLGDTAMYLCATSREGVPSLQPQHFGDGTRLSIL.

The CDR3 nucleotides are TGTGCCGCCAGTGTGGACAGAACGGCAGGAAACACCATATATTTT. Encoded protein: CAASVDRTAGNTIYF. The J gene is TRBJ1-3, the V gene TRBV4-2; TRBD1 might be the D (6 bases). The germline CDR1 and CDR2 sequences are LGHNA and YNFKEQ. V lost 11 bases, J lost 4 bases, and 21 bases lay in between. CDR3 length: 15 amino acids.